This record covers a single TCR beta chain. Its antigen remains unknown. The sample is drawn from a study of T-cell memory formation after mild COVID-19. This CDR3 comprises 14 residues. Germline values: CDR1 SNHLY, CDR2 FYNNEI. The junction had 5 bases not matched to a gene; V was cut back by 3 bases and J by 4 bases. The study, taken as a whole, reports: Chiefly within CM and EM were the contracting CD4+ clones; CD8+ ones were within EMRA. CD4+ bias marked clones expanding day 15 to 37, unlike balanced contracting clones. Confirmation of SARS-CoV-2 specificity was lacking for second-wave clones peaking day 37.

TCRdb re-called the 5' RACE reads through MiXCR, storing one row per CDR3 protein. This sample has about 390,000 distinct CDR3 sequences, with under 25% found just once. Source material: PBMCs or a T cell subset sorted from them (not recorded which). This sequence joins TRBV2 and TRBJ1-2, with TRBD1 matching over 7 bases. This clonotype was sampled from an adult woman who had mild COVID-19 (a few samples of this study predate the infection). Cell type and time point are not known. The CDR3 is CASSDDRVSYGYTF. The DNA of the CDR3 is TGTGCCAGCAGTGACGACAGGGTATCCTATGGCTACACCTTC.